The following is a TCR beta chain sequence with its context. No antigen is known for it. The data were produced by immunoSEQ multiplex PCR, yet TCRdb's version contains in-frame clones alone and is incomplete. The sample has tens of thousands of clones; 81% are singletons. Time point described: week 5, during vaccination. Every single dose of the vaccine, 300 ug of mutant IDH1 20-mer peptide, came with topical imiquimod. Looked up from germline, CDR1 is MNHNY and CDR2 is SVGAGI (reference sequence). The CDR3 has 12 amino acids. J was trimmed by 8 bases and V by 5 bases; bases with no gene match: 3. The sample originates from a study of a mutant IDH1 vaccine in newly diagnosed glioma.

The gene calls are TRBV6-6 and TRBJ1-1, with TRBD1 matching 9 bases. The receptor was isolated from a man in his forties or fifties with glioma. The sequencing here drew on PBMCs, taken from a glioma patient whose treatment included an IDH1 peptide vaccine. The CDR3 sequence is CASSRTGAEAFF. CDR3 nucleotides: TGTGCCAGCAGTAGGACAGGGGCGGAAGCTTTCTTT.